The present entry profiles one TCR beta chain with its context. Its antigen is not identified. These data originate in a study of T cells expressing NK-cell markers. The CDR3 has 12 amino acids. Germline V gene sequence: CDR1 MGHDK, CDR2 SYGVNS. Production of TCR beta cDNA relied on 5'RACE template switching with UMIs. TCRdb reprocessed the 5' RACE reads, with one entry per CDR3 protein and no DNA. The sample spans 150,000 to 180,000 distinct CDR3 sequences; the ten largest clones claim over 35%. Study conclusions and caveats: Topping the CD3+CD56-NKG2C+ fraction as well were these clonotypes, in a few donors. The study left the HCMV specificity of expanded NKG2C+ T cell clones unresolved.

The V gene is TRBV25-1, the J gene TRBJ2-1; TCRdb's D call, TRBD2, is unchecked because there is no DNA. This TCR derives from a woman aged 50 to 60 in good health. The sample comprised blood T cells: a sorted CD56 or NKG2C T cell subset, CD4+ or CD8+ T cells, or bulk PBMC T cells (not recorded which). The CDR3 reads CATGTSGSEQFF.